Reported below is one TCR beta chain. These data are taken from a study of technical replicates of blood from a few donors. The repertoire was sequenced with immunoSEQ multiplex PCR; TCRdb's copy has only in-frame clones and lacks some. Among tens of thousands of clones listed, around 92% were seen once. There are 14 residues in the CDR3. CDR1 is MNHEY, CDR2 SVGAGI, per germline. Trimming removed 8 bases at V and 0 bases at J, with 10 bases between. Input material: T cells isolated from PBMCs. This clonotype originated in a human donor in good health. The chain joins TRBV6-5 to TRBJ2-2; D is unresolved. This CDR3 is CASRLRANTGELFF. The CDR3 nucleotides read TGTGCCAGCCGATTGCGAGCGAACACCGGGGAGCTGTTTTTT.